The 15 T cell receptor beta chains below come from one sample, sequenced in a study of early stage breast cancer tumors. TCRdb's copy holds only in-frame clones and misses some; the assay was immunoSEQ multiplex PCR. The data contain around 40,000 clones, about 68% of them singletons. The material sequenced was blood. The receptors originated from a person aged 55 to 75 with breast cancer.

As DNA, the CDR3 is TGTGCCAGCGGATTAGGGGAGACCCAGTACTTC. Its translation: CASGLGETQYF. The chain carries TRBV5-4 and TRBJ2-5; D gene uncertain. The CDR3 totals 11 residues. Germline lookup yields CDR1 SGHNT and CDR2 YYREEE (reference sequence). Trimming shortened V by 7 bases and J by 5 bases, and 9 bases separated the two germline ends.

CDR3 in DNA: TGTGCCAGCAGCACGTACAGGGAACTCGGCCACGAGCAGTACTTC. It is translated as CASSTYRELGHEQYF. V and J are TRBV28 and TRBJ2-7; maybe TRBD1 (6 bases). V shed 6 bases and J shed 5 bases, with 20 bases lying between them. Germline V CDR1 and CDR2: MDHEN, SYDVKM. This CDR3 contains 15 residues.

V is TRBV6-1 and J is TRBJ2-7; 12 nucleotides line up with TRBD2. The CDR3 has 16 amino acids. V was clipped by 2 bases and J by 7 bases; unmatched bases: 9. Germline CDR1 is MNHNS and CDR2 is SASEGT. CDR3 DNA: TGTGCCAGCAGTGAAAGTCTAGCGGGAGGGGCTCGGGAGCAGTACTTC. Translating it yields CASSESLAGGAREQYF.

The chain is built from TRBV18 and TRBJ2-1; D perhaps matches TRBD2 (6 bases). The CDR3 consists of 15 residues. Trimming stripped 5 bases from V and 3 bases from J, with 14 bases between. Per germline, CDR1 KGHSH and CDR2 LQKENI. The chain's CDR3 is CASSANRGSYNEQFF. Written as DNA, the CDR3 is TGTGCCAGCTCAGCAAATCGGGGGAGCTACAATGAGCAGTTCTTC.

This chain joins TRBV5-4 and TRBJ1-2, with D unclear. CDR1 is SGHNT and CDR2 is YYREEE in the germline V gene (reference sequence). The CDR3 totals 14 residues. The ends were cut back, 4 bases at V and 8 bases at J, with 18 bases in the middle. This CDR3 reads CASSQATGISGYTF. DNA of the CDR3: TGTGCCAGCAGCCAAGCAACCGGGATCTCCGGCTACACCTTC.

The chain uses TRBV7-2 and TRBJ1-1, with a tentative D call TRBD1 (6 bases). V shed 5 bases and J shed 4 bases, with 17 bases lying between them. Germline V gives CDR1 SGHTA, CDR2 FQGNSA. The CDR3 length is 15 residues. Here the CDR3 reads CASSPALTGRTEAFF. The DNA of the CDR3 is TGTGCCAGCAGCCCTGCGCTTACAGGGCGCACTGAAGCTTTCTTT.

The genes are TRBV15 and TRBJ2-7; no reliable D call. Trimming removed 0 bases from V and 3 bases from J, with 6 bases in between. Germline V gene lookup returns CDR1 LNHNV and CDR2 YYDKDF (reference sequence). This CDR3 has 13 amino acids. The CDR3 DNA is TGTGCCACCAGCAGAGATAATAACTACGAGCAGTACTTC. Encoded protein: CATSRDNNYEQYF.

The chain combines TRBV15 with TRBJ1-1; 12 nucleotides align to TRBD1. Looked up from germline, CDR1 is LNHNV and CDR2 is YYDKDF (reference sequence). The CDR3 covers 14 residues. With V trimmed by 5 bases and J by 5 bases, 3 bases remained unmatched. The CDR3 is CATSGTGGRTEAFF. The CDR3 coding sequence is TGTGCCACCAGCGGGACAGGGGGCCGTACTGAAGCTTTCTTT.

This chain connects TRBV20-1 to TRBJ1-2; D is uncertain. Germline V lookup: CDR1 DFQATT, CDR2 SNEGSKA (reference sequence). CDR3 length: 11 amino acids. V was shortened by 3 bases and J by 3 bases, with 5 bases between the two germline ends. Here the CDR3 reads CSARADYGYTF. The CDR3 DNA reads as TGCAGTGCTAGGGCCGACTATGGCTACACCTTC.

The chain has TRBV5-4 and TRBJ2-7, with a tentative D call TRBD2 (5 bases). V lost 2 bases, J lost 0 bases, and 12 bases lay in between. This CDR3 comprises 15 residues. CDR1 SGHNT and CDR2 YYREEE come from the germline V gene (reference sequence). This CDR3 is CASSFGLPSSYEQYF. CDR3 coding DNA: TGTGCCAGCAGCTTCGGACTCCCGAGCTCCTACGAGCAGTACTTC. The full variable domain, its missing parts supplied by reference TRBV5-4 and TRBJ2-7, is ETGVTQSPTHLIKTRGQQVTLRCSSQSGHNTVSWYQQALGQGPQFIFQYYREEENGRGNFPPRFSGLQFPNYSSELNVNALELDDSALYLCASSFGLPSSYEQYFGPGTRLTVT.

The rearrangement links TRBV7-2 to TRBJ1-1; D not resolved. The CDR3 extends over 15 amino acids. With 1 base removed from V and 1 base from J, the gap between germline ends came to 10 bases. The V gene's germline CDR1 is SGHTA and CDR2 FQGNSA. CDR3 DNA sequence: TGTGCCAGCAGCTTAGACTTGCAAGCGAACACTGAAGCTTTCTTT. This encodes CASSLDLQANTEAFF.

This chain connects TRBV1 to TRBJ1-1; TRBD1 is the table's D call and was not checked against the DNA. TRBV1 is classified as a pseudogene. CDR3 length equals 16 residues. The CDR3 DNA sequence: TGCACCAGCAGCCAAGATGGGGACAGGGGTGGAACTGAAGCTTTCTTT. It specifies CTSSQDGDRGGTEAFF.

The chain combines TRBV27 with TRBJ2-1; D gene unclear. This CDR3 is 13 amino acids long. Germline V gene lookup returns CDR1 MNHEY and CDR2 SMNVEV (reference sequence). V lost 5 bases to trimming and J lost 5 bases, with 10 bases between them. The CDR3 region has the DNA TGTGCCAGCAGTGCACTCACCCACAATGAGCAGTTCTTC. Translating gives CASSALTHNEQFF.

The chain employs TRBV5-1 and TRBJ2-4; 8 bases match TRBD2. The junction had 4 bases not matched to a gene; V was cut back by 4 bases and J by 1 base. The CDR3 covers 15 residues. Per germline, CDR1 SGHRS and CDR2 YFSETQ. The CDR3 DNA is TGCGCCAGCAGCCGGGGGGGGCCCGCCAAAAACATTCAGTACTTC. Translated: CASSRGGPAKNIQYF.

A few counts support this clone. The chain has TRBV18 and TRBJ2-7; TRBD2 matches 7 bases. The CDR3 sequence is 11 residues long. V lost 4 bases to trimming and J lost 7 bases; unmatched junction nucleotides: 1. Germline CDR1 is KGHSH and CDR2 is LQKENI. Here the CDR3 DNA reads TGTGCCAGCTCACGGGGAGGGGAGCAGTACTTC. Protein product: CASSRGGEQYF.